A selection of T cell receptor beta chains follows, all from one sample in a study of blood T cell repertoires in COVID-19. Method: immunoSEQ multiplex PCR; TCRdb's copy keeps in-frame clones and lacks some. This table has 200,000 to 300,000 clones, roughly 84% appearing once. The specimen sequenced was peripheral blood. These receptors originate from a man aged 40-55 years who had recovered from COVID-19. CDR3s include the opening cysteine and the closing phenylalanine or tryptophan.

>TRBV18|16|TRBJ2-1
CASSLLPGTVNNEQFF
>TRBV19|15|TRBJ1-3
CASTRRQGPGNTIYF
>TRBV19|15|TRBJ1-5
CASSIGRDSNQPQHF
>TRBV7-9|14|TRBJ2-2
CASSFPVLTGELFF
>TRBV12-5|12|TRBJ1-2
CASGLSNYGYTF
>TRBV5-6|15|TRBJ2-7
CASSRGSSRTYEQYF
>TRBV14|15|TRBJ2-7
CASSQVWGKHYEQYF
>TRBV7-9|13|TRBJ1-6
CASSLGSDSPLHF
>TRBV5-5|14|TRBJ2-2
CASSLAGNTGELFF
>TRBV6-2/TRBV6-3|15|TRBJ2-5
CASSSLAGEGETQYF
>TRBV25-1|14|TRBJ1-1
CASSDINMNTEAFF
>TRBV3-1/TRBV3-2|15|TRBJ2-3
CASSQRGLGTDTQYF
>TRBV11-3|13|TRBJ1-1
CASSLVRNTEAFF
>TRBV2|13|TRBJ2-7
CASSYRQGYEQYF
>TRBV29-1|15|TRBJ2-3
CSVEDLAPEADTQYF
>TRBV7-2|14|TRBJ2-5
CASSLLGLQETQYF
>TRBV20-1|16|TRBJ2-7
CSASGGFSGNSYEQYF
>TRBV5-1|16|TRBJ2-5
CASSLVSGSSQETQYF
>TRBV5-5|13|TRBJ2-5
CASSLASGETQYF
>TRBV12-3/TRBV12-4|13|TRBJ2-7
CASSLRSPYEQYF
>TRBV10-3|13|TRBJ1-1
CATAETVNTEAFF
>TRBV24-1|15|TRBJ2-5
CATSDTQGFQETQYF
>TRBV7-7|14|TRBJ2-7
CASSPDSASYEQYF
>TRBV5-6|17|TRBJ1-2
CASSFLPGREADYGYTF
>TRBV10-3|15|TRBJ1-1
CASRLEVVGNTEAFF
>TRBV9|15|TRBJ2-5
CASTNSWGFKETQYF
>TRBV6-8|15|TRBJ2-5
CASSSRCGSKETQYF
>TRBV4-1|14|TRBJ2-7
CASSRDRVAHEQYF
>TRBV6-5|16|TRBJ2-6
CASSYAGAGDQRALTF
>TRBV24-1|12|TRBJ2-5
CATSDGGETQYF
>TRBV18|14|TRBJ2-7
CASSPRTGAYEQYF
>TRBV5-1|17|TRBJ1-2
CASRLGVLRGAMDGYTF
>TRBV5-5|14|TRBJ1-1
CASSPRNRQLEAFF
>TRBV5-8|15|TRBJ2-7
CASSSTSGRVGEQYF
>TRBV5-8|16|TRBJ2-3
CASSPGTSGKSDTQYF